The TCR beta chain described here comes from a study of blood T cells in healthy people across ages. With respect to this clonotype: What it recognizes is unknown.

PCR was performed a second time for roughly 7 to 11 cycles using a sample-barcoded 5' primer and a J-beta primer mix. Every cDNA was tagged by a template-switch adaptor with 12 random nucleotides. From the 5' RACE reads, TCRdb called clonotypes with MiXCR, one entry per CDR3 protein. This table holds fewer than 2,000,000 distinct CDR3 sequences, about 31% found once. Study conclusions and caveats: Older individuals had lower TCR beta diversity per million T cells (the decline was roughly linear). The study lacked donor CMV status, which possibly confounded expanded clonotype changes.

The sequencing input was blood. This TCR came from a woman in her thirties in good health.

In DNA form, the CDR3 reads TGTGCCAGCAGCTTCCCACTAGCGGGGAGCCAAGAGACCCAGTACTTC. Its protein is CASSFPLAGSQETQYF. The gene calls are TRBV7-6 and TRBJ2-5; 10 bases map to TRBD2. The CDR3 is made up of 16 amino acids. Germline CDR1 is SGHVS and CDR2 is FNYEAQ. The V and J ends lost 3 bases and 1 base, in that order; junction bases with no gene match: 5.